The 27 T cell receptor beta chains listed next were all sequenced from one sample in a study of CD8+ T cells in alopecia areata. The sequencing template was cDNA reverse transcribed from extracted RNA. TCRdb's table, derived via immunoSEQ multiplex PCR, lists solely in-frame clones and lacks some. The table shows about 150,000 clones, with around 55% occurring only once. The sample was CD8+ T cells sorted from blood, taken at week 0. Source of these receptors: a human donor with alopecia areata.

This clone was counted between two and nine times. The rearrangement links TRBV27 to TRBJ1-2; 7 bases map to TRBD1. The V gene end was trimmed by 2 bases and the J gene end by 4 bases; junction bases not matched to a gene: 7. Looked up from germline, CDR1 is MNHEY and CDR2 is SMNVEV (reference sequence). The CDR3 is 15 amino acids. This chain's CDR3 is CASSLRGGGSYGYTF. In DNA form, the CDR3 reads TGTGCCAGCAGTTTAAGAGGGGGCGGAAGCTATGGCTACACCTTC.

V gene TRBV7-9 combines with J gene TRBJ1-5; the match to TRBD1 covers 9 bases. V dropped 4 bases and J dropped 4; count of bases not matched to a gene: 2. The V gene's germline CDR1 is SEHNR and CDR2 FQNEAQ (reference sequence). The CDR3 extends over 14 amino acids. CDR3 protein: CASSWGQGNQPQHF. The CDR3 region has the DNA TGTGCCAGCAGCTGGGGACAGGGAAATCAGCCCCAGCATTTT.

V is TRBV4-3 and J is TRBJ1-1; unclear D gene. Trimming left V 1 base short and J 1 base short, with 4 bases between. Germline loops: CDR1 LGHNA, CDR2 YSLEER. The CDR3 is made up of 13 amino acids. CDR3 sequence reads: CASSQVWNTEAFF. The DNA of the CDR3 is TGCGCCAGCAGCCAAGTATGGAACACTGAAGCTTTCTTT.

This clone came up a few times. The rearrangement links TRBV29-1 to TRBJ2-7; 7 positions agree with TRBD2. CDR3 length equals 13 residues. V lost 6 bases and J lost 4; bases outside the gene matches: 9. CDR1 and CDR2 (germline): SQVTM, ANQGSEA. CDR3 loop: CSVVGGDTYEQYF. The CDR3 nucleotides are TGCAGCGTCGTGGGAGGGGATACTTACGAGCAGTACTTC.

There are a few counts of this clone. The chain couples TRBV6-5 to TRBJ1-1; D gene unclear. V dropped 2 bases and J dropped 12 bases, with 16 bases sitting between them. The CDR3 runs 13 residues. Germline V gene data show CDR1 as MNHEY and CDR2 as SVGAGI. CDR3 DNA sequence: TGTGCCAGCAGTTACGGACGGACTGGAATTTCTTTCTTT. The encoded protein is CASSYGRTGISFF.

This clone was found once. The chain's CDR3 is CASSLALGEFEDGYTF. CDR3 bases: TGTGCCAGCAGCTTAGCGCTCGGGGAATTCGAAGATGGCTACACCTTC. The chain links TRBV7-2 to TRBJ1-2; D is unclear. Looked up from germline, CDR1 is SGHTA and CDR2 is FQGNSA. This CDR3 is 16 amino acids long. V dropped 0 bases and J dropped 6 bases, with 17 bases sitting between them.

This chain uses TRBV19 with TRBJ1-1; tentative D call: TRBD1 (5 bases). This CDR3 contains 14 residues. V was pared by 4 bases and J by 11 bases, with 20 bases between. Germline V gene lookup returns CDR1 LNHDA and CDR2 SQIVND (reference sequence). CDR3 protein: CASSNNNLGPGAFF. CDR3 nucleotides: TGTGCCAGTAGTAACAATAACCTGGGACCCGGGGCTTTCTTT.

V usage is TRBV11-2 and J usage is TRBJ2-3, with TRBD2 matching 8 bases. This CDR3 has 14 amino acids. The trim removed 5 bases at V and 1 base at J, leaving 2 bases unmatched. CDR1 is SGHAT, CDR2 FQNNGV, per germline. CDR3 nucleotides: TGTGCCAGCAGCCGGGGGGGTCGCACAGATACGCAGTATTTT. This sequence encodes CASSRGGRTDTQYF.

The table lists this clone with a count of one. CDR3 sequence reads: CASSFRDQPQHF. The DNA for the CDR3 is TGTGCCAGCAGCTTCAGGGATCAGCCCCAGCATTTT. The chain recombines TRBV7-8 with TRBJ1-5; D possibly corresponds to TRBD1 (5 bases). V was shortened by 3 bases and J by 5 bases, with 5 bases between the two germline ends. The CDR3 has 12 amino acids. Looked up from germline, CDR1 is SGHVS and CDR2 is FQNEAQ. Drawing the rest from reference TRBV7-8 and TRBJ1-5, the complete variable domain is GAGVSQSPRYKVAKRGQDVALRCDPISGHVSLFWYQQALGQGPEFLTYFQNEAQLDKSGLPSDRFFAERPEGSVSTLKIQRTQQEDSAVYLCASSFRDQPQHFGDGTRLSIL.

The genes are TRBV7-8 and TRBJ2-3; D may be TRBD1 or TRBD2 (5 bases each). This CDR3 contains 14 residues. Trimming pared 5 bases from V and 2 bases from J, leaving 11 bases between. The germline V gene has CDR1 SGHVS and CDR2 FQNEAQ. CDR3 sequence: CASSRGPPTDTQYF. The CDR3 DNA follows: TGTGCCAGCAGCCGGGGCCCCCCCACAGATACGCAGTATTTT.

This clone was seen only a few times. The gene calls are TRBV7-9 and TRBJ1-1, with D possibly matching TRBD1 (5 bases). CDR1 and CDR2 (germline): SEHNR, FQNEAQ (reference sequence). The V and J ends lost 3 bases and 9 bases respectively, with 11 bases between them. The CDR3 covers 12 residues. The CDR3 reads CASSFRGPKAFF. CDR3 DNA: TGTGCCAGCAGCTTTCGGGGCCCAAAAGCTTTCTTT.

This clone was observed a single time. The J gene is TRBJ2-7, the V gene TRBV4-3; perhaps TRBD1 as D (5 bases). Trimming cost V 0 bases and J 3 bases, with 9 bases left between them. The germline gives CDR1 LGHNA, CDR2 YSLEER. The CDR3 loop spans 14 amino acids. CDR3 in amino acids: CASSQDGQGYEQYF. The CDR3 DNA reads TGCGCCAGCAGCCAAGATGGGCAGGGCTACGAGCAGTACTTC.

This chain links TRBV27 with TRBJ2-1; D is undetermined. The CDR3 has 11 residues. V was trimmed by 5 bases and J by 4 bases, leaving 3 bases between them. Germline loops: CDR1 MNHEY, CDR2 SMNVEV (reference sequence). CDR3 nucleotide sequence: TGTGCCAGCAGTCTATACAATGAGCAGTTCTTC. Its translation is CASSLYNEQFF.

The J gene is TRBJ1-6, the V gene TRBV19, with 9 bases matching TRBD1. The J segment lost 8 bases and the V segment lost 1 base, leaving 3 bases of the junction unmatched. Germline CDR1 reads LNHDA; CDR2 reads SQIVND (reference sequence). The CDR3 runs to 15 residues. The CDR3 DNA reads TGTGCCAGTAGTATAGGACAGGGGGTGGATTCACCCCTCCACTTT. Its protein is CASSIGQGVDSPLHF.

This clone was seen a handful of times. This chain links TRBV23-1 with TRBJ1-2; no firm D call. TRBV23-1 is reported as an ORF; its role is uncertain. V was clipped by 5 bases and J by 3 bases, with 13 bases between them. The CDR3 has 14 amino acids. The CDR3 region is CASSVTDPHYGYTF. In DNA, the CDR3 is TGCGCCAGCAGTGTAACGGATCCCCACTATGGCTACACCTTC.

This clone was detected only a few times. The V call is TRBV15, the J call TRBJ2-5; 11 positions match TRBD2. V lost 8 bases to trimming and J lost 2 bases; unmatched junction nucleotides: 10. Germline V gene data show CDR1 as LNHNV and CDR2 as YYDKDF (reference sequence). There are 16 residues in the CDR3. The CDR3 spells CATALGRTSGQETQYF. CDR3 coding DNA: TGTGCCACCGCCCTGGGCCGGACTAGCGGGCAAGAGACCCAGTACTTC.

The chain uses TRBV5-6 and TRBJ1-4, with D tentatively TRBD1 (5 bases). The V gene's germline CDR1 is SGHDT and CDR2 YYEEEE. The CDR3 loop spans 13 amino acids. Trimming stripped 4 bases from V and 6 bases from J, with 10 bases between. CDR3 sequence: CASSRGWDEKLFF. The CDR3 DNA follows: TGTGCCAGCAGCAGGGGATGGGATGAAAAACTGTTTTTT.

The V call is TRBV4-3, the J call TRBJ2-7; 7 nucleotides align to TRBD1. Trimming at V came to 0 bases and at J to 3 bases, leaving 8 bases not matched to a gene. The length of the CDR3 is 16 residues. Germline values: CDR1 LGHNA, CDR2 YSLEER. In DNA, the CDR3 is TGCGCCAGCAGCCAAGATTGGGACAGTGGGGACTACGAGCAGTACTTC. Amino acids: CASSQDWDSGDYEQYF.

The V and J genes are TRBV5-6 and TRBJ2-7; D tentatively fits TRBD1 or TRBD2 (6 bases each). V dropped 0 bases and J dropped 9 bases, with 16 bases sitting between them. Per germline, CDR1 SGHDT and CDR2 YYEEEE. The CDR3 is 14 residues long. The CDR3: CASSLATSGGPQYF. Here the CDR3 DNA reads TGTGCCAGCAGCTTGGCGACATCTGGGGGGCCGCAGTACTTC.

The gene calls are TRBV30 and TRBJ2-2; the D is unclear. The length of the CDR3 is 15 residues. V was shortened by 0 bases and J by 1 base, with 9 bases between the two germline ends. Germline lookup yields CDR1 GTSNPN and CDR2 SVGIG (reference sequence). Here the CDR3 DNA reads TGTGCCTGGAGTGTGGGTGTGGGGAACACCGGGGAGCTGTTTTTT. It codes for CAWSVGVGNTGELFF.

This clone occurred once. The gene calls are TRBV4-3 and TRBJ2-2; 11 bases map to TRBD1. Germline-derived CDR1 and CDR2 are LGHNA and YSLEER. The V gene end was trimmed by 1 base and the J gene end by 3 bases; junction bases not matched to a gene: 7. This CDR3 region has 18 residues. The chain's CDR3 is CASSQAPGQGGDTGELFF. In DNA form, the CDR3 reads TGCGCCAGCAGCCAAGCTCCGGGACAGGGGGGAGACACCGGGGAGCTGTTTTTT.

Turning to this clone: A far larger clone is a single base away, which makes a read error likely. This CDR3 is also generated by other DNA sequences in the sample. J is TRBJ1-1 and V is TRBV30; D remains ambiguous. Trimming removed 0 bases at V and 6 bases at J, with 5 bases between. The CDR3 covers 11 residues. Germline-derived CDR1 and CDR2 are GTSNPN and SVGIG (reference sequence). In DNA, the CDR3 is TGTGCCTGGAGTGTTTTAGCTGAAGCTTTCTTT. It encodes CAWSVLAEAFF.

The chain links TRBV5-4 to TRBJ1-5; tentatively, D is TRBD1 (6 bases). The CDR3 has 14 amino acids. CDR1 is SGHNT and CDR2 is YYREEE in the germline V gene (reference sequence). The V end lost 1 base, the J end lost 5 bases, and 10 bases lay between the germline ends. This chain's CDR3 is CASSLWGRDQPQHF. The CDR3 nucleotides read TGTGCCAGCAGCTTGTGGGGGCGGGATCAGCCCCAGCATTTT.

This chain connects TRBV4-3 to TRBJ2-1; the D gene could be TRBD1 or TRBD2 (7 bases each). Germline V gene lookup returns CDR1 LGHNA and CDR2 YSLEER. The V gene lost 4 bases and the J gene lost 6 bases, with 13 bases spanning the gap. CDR3 length: 14 residues. The DNA of the CDR3 is TGCGCCAGCAGCCGAGACAGGGAGGGCAATGAGCAGTTCTTC. Protein sequence: CASSRDREGNEQFF.

The genes are TRBV30 and TRBJ2-1; D is perhaps TRBD1 (5 bases). The CDR3 covers 12 residues. V dropped 0 bases and J dropped 14 bases, with 14 bases sitting between them. Germline assignment: CDR1 GTSNPN and CDR2 SVGIG (reference sequence). The CDR3 protein is CAWSVSRESEFF. CDR3 bases: TGTGCCTGGAGTGTCAGCAGGGAAAGTGAGTTCTTC. Filled out from reference TRBV30 and TRBJ2-1, the complete variable domain reads SQTIHQWPATLVQPVGSPLSLECTVEGTSNPNLYWYRQAAGRGLQLLFYSVGIGQISSEVPQNLSASRPQDRQFILSSKKLLLSDSGFYLCAWSVSRESEFFGPGTRLTVL.

The chain links TRBV9 to TRBJ1-1, with D possibly TRBD1 on 6 matching bases. Germline CDR1 is SGDLS and CDR2 is YYNGEE. The CDR3 covers 18 residues. Trimming stripped 0 bases from V and 5 bases from J, with 23 bases between. The CDR3 nucleotides are TGTGCCAGCAGCGTAGTTGGGGGCGAGGGGTGGCAGAAGACTGAAGCTTTCTTT. Protein product: CASSVVGGEGWQKTEAFF.

The rearrangement joins TRBV5-1 to TRBJ2-1; 8 nucleotides align to TRBD1. The CDR3 totals 15 residues. With 4 bases clipped from V and 6 bases from J, the junction kept 9 bases outside the gene matches. Germline CDR1 SGHRS, CDR2 YFSETQ. The CDR3 DNA reads TGCGCCAGCAGCACCCGGACAGGGAAGGGCAATGAGCAGTTCTTC. This codes for CASSTRTGKGNEQFF. The full variable domain, its missing parts supplied by reference TRBV5-1 and TRBJ2-1, is KAGVTQTPRYLIKTRGQQVTLSCSPISGHRSVSWYQQTPGQGLQFLFEYFSETQRNKGNFPGRFSGRQFSNSRSEMNVSTLELGDSALYLCASSTRTGKGNEQFFGPGTRLTVL.